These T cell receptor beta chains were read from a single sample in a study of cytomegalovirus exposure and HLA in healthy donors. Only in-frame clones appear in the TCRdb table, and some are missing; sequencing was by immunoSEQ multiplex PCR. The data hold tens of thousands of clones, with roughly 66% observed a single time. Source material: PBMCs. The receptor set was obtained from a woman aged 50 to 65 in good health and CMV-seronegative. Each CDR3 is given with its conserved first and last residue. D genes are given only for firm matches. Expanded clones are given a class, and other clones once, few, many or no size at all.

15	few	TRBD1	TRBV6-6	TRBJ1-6	CASSKSGTGGSPLHF	TGTGCCAGCAGTAAATCCGGGACAGGGGGTTCACCCCTCCACTTT
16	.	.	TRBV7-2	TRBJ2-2	CASSLESQLYTGELFF	TGTGCCAGCAGCTTAGAGTCACAGCTTTACACCGGGGAGCTGTTTTTT
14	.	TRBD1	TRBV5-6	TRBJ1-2	CASTLQGARYGYTF	TGTGCCAGCACCTTACAGGGGGCGAGGTATGGCTACACCTTC
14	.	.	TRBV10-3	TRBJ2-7	CAISGGGQSYEQYF	TGTGCCATCAGTGGAGGAGGACAGAGCTACGAGCAGTACTTC
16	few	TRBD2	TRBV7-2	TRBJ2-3	CASSLSGTTAGDTQYF	TGTGCCAGCAGCTTATCCGGGACTACCGCCGGAGATACGCAGTATTTT
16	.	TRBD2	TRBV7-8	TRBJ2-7	CASSLRGGRAIDEQYF	TGTGCCAGCAGCTTGCGGGGCGGGAGGGCTATCGACGAGCAGTACTTC
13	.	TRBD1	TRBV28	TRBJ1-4	CASGTGGYEKLFF	TGTGCCAGCGGGACAGGGGGGTATGAAAAACTGTTTTTT
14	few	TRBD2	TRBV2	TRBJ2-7	CASRATLGGSEQYF	TGTGCCAGCAGGGCCACACTGGGGGGGTCCGAGCAGTACTTC
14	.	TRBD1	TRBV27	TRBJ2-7	CASRRQGVAYEQYF	TGTGCCAGCAGGAGACAGGGCGTCGCCTACGAGCAGTACTTC
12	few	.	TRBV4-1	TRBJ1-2	CASSQDSYGYTF	TGCGCCAGCAGCCAGGACAGCTATGGCTACACCTTC
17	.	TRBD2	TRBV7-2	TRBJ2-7	CASSPIATGGNSYEQYF	TGTGCCAGCAGCCCCATCGCGACGGGAGGAAACTCCTACGAGCAGTACTTC
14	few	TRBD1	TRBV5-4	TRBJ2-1	CASSRDSSYNEQFF	TGTGCCAGCAGCCGGGACAGCTCCTACAATGAGCAGTTCTTC
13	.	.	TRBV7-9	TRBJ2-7	CASNRLSFGEQYF	TGTGCCAGCAATCGACTAAGCTTCGGCGAGCAGTACTTC
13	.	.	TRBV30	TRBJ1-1	CAWKVQKNTEAFF	TGTGCCTGGAAAGTTCAGAAGAACACTGAAGCTTTCTTT
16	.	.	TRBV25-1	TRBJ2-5	CASSERGRGRLETQYF	TGTGCCAGCAGTGAAAGGGGCAGGGGAAGACTAGAGACCCAGTACTTC
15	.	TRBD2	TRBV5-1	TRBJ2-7	CASSLVAGPSYEQYF	TGCGCCAGCAGCTTGGTAGCGGGGCCATCCTACGAGCAGTACTTC
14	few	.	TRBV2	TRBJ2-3	CASSDERSPDTQYF	TGTGCCAGCAGTGACGAGCGATCGCCAGATACGCAGTATTTT
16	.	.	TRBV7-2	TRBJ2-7	CASSLVGQASSYEQYF	TGTGCCAGCAGTCTCGTGGGCCAAGCCAGCTCCTACGAGCAGTACTTC
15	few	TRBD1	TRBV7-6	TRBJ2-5	CASSPGTGNGETQYF	TGTGCCAGCAGCCCCGGGACAGGGAATGGTGAGACCCAGTACTTC
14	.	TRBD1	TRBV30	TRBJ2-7	CAWSVWTGANEQYF	TGTGCCTGGAGTGTATGGACAGGGGCTAATGAGCAGTACTTC
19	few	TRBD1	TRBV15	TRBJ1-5	CATSRDLDRGTPRNQPQHF	TGTGCCACCAGCAGAGATCTGGACAGGGGGACGCCTCGCAATCAGCCCCAGCATTTT
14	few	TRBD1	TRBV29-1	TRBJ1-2	CSAIPDREDYGYTF	TGCAGCGCCATTCCCGACAGGGAGGACTATGGCTACACCTTC
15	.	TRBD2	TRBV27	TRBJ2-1	CASSLALALYNEQFF	TGTGCCAGCAGTTTAGCACTAGCGCTCTACAATGAGCAGTTCTTC
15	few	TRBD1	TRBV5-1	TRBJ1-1	CASSEGGTGVNKAFF	TGCGCCAGCAGCGAGGGAGGTACAGGGGTAAATAAAGCTTTCTTT